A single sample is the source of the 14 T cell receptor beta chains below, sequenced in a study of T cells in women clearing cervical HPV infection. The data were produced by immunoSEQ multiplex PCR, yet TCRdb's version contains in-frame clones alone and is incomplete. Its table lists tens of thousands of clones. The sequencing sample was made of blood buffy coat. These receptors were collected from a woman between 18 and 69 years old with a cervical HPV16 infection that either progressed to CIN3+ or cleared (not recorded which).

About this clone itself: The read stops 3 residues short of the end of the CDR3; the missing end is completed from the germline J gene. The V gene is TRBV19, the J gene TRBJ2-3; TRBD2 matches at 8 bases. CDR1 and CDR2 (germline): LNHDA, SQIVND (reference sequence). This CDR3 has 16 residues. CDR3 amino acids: CATKEGGGGHGQPQYF. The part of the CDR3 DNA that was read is TGTGCCACCAAGGAGGGGGGCGGGGGGCACGGTCAGCCG.

The CDR3 sequence is CASSPTRDGYTF. CDR3 bases read: TGTGCCAGCTCACCCACCCGGGATGGC. The chain has TRBV18 and TRBJ1-2; D remains unclear. The CDR3 goes on 3 residues after the read ends, and that part is filled in from the germline J gene. In germline, CDR1 is KGHSH, CDR2 LQKENI. The V end lost 3 bases, the J end lost 6 bases, and 8 bases lay between the germline ends. This CDR3 is built from 12 residues.

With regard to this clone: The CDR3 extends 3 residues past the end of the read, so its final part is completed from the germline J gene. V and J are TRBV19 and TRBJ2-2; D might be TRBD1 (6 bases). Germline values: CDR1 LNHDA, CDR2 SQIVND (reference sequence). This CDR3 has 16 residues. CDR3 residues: CASSTSPGAVNEKLFF. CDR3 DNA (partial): TGTGCCAGTAGTACCAGCCCAGGGGCAGTAAACGAAAAG.

The DNA read from the CDR3 is TGTGCCAGCAGCCCGCGGACAGCTAACACCGGGGAG. It yields the protein CASSPRTANTGE. The complete CDR3 sequence is CASSPRTANTGELFF. The rearrangement links TRBV11-3 to TRBJ2-2; TRBD1 is a possible D gene (6 bases). The read halts 3 residues ahead of the CDR3 end, with the missing end drawn from the germline J gene. Trimming pared 5 bases from V and 2 bases from J, leaving 12 bases between. Germline V gene lookup returns CDR1 SGHNT and CDR2 YENEEA. The CDR3 extends over 15 amino acids.

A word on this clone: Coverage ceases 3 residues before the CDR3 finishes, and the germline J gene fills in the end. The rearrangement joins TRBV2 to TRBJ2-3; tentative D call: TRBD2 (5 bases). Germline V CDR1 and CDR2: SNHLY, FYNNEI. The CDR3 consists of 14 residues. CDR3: CASSATASNQPQYF. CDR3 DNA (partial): TGTGCCAGCAGTGCCACGGCTAGCAATCAGCCG.

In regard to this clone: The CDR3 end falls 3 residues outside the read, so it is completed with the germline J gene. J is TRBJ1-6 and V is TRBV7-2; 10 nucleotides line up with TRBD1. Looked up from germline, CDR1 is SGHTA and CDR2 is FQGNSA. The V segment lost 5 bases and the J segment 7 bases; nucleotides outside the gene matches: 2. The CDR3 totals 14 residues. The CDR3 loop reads CASSGQGGNSPLHF. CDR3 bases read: TGTGCCAGCAGCGGACAGGGGGGGAATTCACCC.

CDR3 protein: CASSLATGQQETQYF. The CDR3 DNA, read in part, is TGCGCCAGCAGCTTGGCTACGGGACAGCAAGAGACC. This chain links TRBV5-1 with TRBJ2-5; 7 nucleotides agree with TRBD1. The read halts 3 residues ahead of the CDR3 end, with the missing end drawn from the germline J gene. From germline, CDR1 is SGHRS and CDR2 YFSETQ. CDR3 length: 15 amino acids. Unmatched junction bases numbered 4, after V lost 0 bases and J lost 2 bases.

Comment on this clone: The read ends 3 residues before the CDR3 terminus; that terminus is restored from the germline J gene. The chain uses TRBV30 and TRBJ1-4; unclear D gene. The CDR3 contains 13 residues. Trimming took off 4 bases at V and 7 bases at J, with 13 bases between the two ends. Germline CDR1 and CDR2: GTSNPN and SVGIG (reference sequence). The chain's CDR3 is CAWKGQATEKLFF. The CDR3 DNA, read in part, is TGTGCCTGGAAAGGCCAAGCGACTGAAAAA.

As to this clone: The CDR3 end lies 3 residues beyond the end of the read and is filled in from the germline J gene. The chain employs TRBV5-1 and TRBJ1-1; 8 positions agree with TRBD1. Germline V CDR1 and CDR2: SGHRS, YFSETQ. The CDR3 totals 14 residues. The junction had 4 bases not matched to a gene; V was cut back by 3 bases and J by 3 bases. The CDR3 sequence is CASSSTGGDTEAFF. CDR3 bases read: TGCGCCAGCAGCTCTACAGGGGGGGACACTGAA.

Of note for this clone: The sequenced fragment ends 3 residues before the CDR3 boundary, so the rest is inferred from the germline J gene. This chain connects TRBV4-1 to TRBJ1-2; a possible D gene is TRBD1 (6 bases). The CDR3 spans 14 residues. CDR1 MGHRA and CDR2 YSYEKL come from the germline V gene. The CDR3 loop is CASSQVQGIYDYTF. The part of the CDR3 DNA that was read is TGCGCCAGCAGCCAAGTCCAGGGGATCTACGAC.

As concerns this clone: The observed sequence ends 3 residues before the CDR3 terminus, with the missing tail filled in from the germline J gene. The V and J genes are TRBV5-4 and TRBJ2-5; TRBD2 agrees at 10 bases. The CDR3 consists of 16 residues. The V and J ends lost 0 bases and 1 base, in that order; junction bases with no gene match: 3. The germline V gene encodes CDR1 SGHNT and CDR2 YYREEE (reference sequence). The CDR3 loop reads CASSLDSGRIQETQYF. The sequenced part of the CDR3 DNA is TGTGCCAGCAGCTTGGATAGCGGGAGGATCCAAGAGACC.

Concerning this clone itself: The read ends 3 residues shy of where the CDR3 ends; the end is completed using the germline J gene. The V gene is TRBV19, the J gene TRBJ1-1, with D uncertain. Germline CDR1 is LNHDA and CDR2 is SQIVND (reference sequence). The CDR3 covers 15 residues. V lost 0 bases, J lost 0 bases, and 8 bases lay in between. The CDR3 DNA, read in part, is TGTGCCAGTAGTATAGATCGACTGATGAACACTGAA. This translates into CASSIDRLMNTE. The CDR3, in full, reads CASSIDRLMNTEAFF.

The CDR3 spells CASRPLSGRDTGELFF. The DNA read from the CDR3 is TGTGCCAGCAGGCCACTTAGCGGGAGGGACACCGGGGAG. The chain employs TRBV3-1 (or the pseudogene TRBV3-2) and TRBJ2-2; 11 bases line up with TRBD2. The CDR3 is cut off 3 residues early in the read; its end comes from the germline J gene. The CDR3 consists of 16 residues. Germline V gene sequence: CDR1 LGHDT, CDR2 YNNKEL (reference sequence). Trimming at V came to 6 bases and at J to 3 bases, leaving 6 bases not matched to a gene.

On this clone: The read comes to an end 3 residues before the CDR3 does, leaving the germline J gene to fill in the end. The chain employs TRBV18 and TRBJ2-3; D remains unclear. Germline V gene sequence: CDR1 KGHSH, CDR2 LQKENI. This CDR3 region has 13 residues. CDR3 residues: CASSPNSNQPQYF. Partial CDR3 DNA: TGTGCCAGCTCTCCCAATAGCAATCAGCCG.